This T cell receptor (beta chain) was sequenced in a study of blood T cell repertoires in COVID-19. Study summary: The United States, Italy and Spain were the sources of the acute and convalescent COVID-19 samples. PBMCs, B-cell-depleted T cells, or T cells were the source of the cDNA or gDNA that made up the material.

Germline lookup yields CDR1 MNHEY and CDR2 SMNVEV (reference sequence). The CDR3 runs to 19 residues. Losses at the gene ends were 5 bases for V and 6 bases for J; bases not matched to a gene: 22. Profiling relied on immunoSEQ multiplex PCR, and the TCRdb table lists in-frame clones only, not all of them. This sample has about 330,000 clones, with 65% to 90% found just once. What was sequenced was peripheral blood. The receptor was isolated from a human donor in a cohort sampled during active COVID-19. This sequence joins TRBV27 and TRBJ2-7; 10 bases are shared with TRBD2. The CDR3 spells CASSPRGLAVQGGLGEQYF. Written as DNA, the CDR3 is TGTGCCAGCAGTCCCAGAGGACTAGCGGTACAAGGGGGGCTAGGCGAGCAGTACTTC.